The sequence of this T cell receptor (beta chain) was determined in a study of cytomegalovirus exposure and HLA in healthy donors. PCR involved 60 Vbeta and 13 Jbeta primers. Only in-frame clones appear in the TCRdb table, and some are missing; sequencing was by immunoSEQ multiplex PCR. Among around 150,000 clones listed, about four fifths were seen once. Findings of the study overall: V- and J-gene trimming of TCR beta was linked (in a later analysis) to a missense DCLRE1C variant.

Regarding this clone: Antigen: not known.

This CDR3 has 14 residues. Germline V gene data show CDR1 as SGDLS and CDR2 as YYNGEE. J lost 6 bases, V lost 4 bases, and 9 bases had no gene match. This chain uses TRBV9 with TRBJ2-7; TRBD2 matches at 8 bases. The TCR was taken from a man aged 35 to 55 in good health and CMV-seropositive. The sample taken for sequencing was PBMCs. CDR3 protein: CASSFSGVLSEQYF. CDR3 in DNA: TGTGCCAGCAGCTTTAGCGGGGTCCTGTCCGAGCAGTACTTC.